The T cell receptor (beta chain) under discussion was sequenced for a study of response to subunit inactivated influenza vaccine (dated by TCRdb to between 2017 and 2018). For the study in its entirety: To follow how T cells responded to a trivalent subunit inactivated influenza vaccine, the researchers relied on deep quantitative profiling of the T cell receptor repertoire. What the study reported, not specific to this receptor: It was suggested by the authors that each seasonal influenza vaccination may recruit only a limited number of new T cells.

The cysteine opens and the phenylalanine closes a CDR3 of 13 amino acids. Of all the DNA, just the CDR3 is kept, 39 bases in frame from base 1. Trimming leaves V shorter by 7 bases and J shorter by 0 bases, with the junction holding 2 bases beyond the gene matches. CDR1 MNHNS and CDR2 SASEGT were looked up in the germline V gene. The method behind the library was RT-PCR. The sequencer listed for this sample is Illumina HiSeq 2500. TCRdb redid the processing of the public reads, applying fastp at Q25 and MiXCR, and retained in-frame beta chains. Rows with a matching CDR3 protein are joined into one entry that keeps the most common DNA and genes. A total of about 570,000 distinct CDR3 sequences appear in this sample, about 10% of them only once. Jointly, the top ten make up 11% of the sample. This clonotype was observed a few times. Its antigen is not yet known. Base-call qualities are not available, and no considerably larger clone is one nucleotide away.

The same data also contributed to another study, on T cells expressing NK-cell markers. As described in the second report: TCR beta cDNA libraries were prepared using 5'RACE template switching, which introduced a universal primer site and unique molecular identifiers. TCR beta-chain repertoires were profiled in sorted CD3+CD56+NKG2C+, CD3+CD56+NKG2C- and CD3+CD56-NKG2C+ T-cell subsets from eight donors. Of the eight sequenced donors, seven were found to be HCMV-seropositive and one was found to be HCMV-seronegative. In several experiments an anti-gammadeltaTCR antibody was added to restrict sorting to alphabetaTCR-expressing T cells. In over five donors, the dominant CD3+CD56+NKG2C+ clonotypes were found to rank among the top 10 CD8+ clonotypes and to make up about 1.0-7.5% of CD8+ T cells. Those dominant clonotypes were again the most abundant among CD3+CD56-NKG2C+ cells in a few donors, at about 28.3-60.1%. It remained unclear whether the expanded NKG2C-expressing T cell clones were specific for HCMV antigens. The study sequenced eight donors, all healthy volunteers chosen at random: three men and five women. HCMV-specific IgG was detected in serum with a commercial ELISA kit to determine HCMV serostatus. Peripheral blood mononuclear cells were isolated from blood by Ficoll density gradient centrifugation. For roughly six donors, bulk peripheral blood T-cell repertoires were additionally sequenced from unsorted PBMC. cDNA synthesis was primed from the TCR beta constant segment, followed by two successive PCR amplification steps. Sequencing of the libraries produced 2 x 150 bp reads on Illumina HiSeq 2000/2500, MiSeq or NextSeq. MIGEC handled demultiplexing of the reads and grouping by UMI, while MiTCR was used to assemble and quantify clonotypes. To exclude erroneous sequences, only TCR cDNA sequences supported by at least two reads were retained. The tcR package was used for downstream repertoire analysis, and clonotypes were matched between fractions using CDR3 nucleotide sequence together with V segment. VDJmatch was used to annotate antigen specificity against VDJdb, with one amino acid substitution in CDR3 permitted.

The sequence derives from a man in his fifties who received an inactivated influenza vaccine. Donor details come from another sample of the same person, matched by shared clones. Source: PBMCs from blood, taken on the day of vaccination. Recombination linked TRBV6-1 to TRBJ2-5, with 7 bases in between that match TRBD2. The CDR3 sequence is CASTGTNQETQYF. The nucleotides read TGTGCCAGCACCGGGACTAACCAAGAGACCCAGTACTTC.